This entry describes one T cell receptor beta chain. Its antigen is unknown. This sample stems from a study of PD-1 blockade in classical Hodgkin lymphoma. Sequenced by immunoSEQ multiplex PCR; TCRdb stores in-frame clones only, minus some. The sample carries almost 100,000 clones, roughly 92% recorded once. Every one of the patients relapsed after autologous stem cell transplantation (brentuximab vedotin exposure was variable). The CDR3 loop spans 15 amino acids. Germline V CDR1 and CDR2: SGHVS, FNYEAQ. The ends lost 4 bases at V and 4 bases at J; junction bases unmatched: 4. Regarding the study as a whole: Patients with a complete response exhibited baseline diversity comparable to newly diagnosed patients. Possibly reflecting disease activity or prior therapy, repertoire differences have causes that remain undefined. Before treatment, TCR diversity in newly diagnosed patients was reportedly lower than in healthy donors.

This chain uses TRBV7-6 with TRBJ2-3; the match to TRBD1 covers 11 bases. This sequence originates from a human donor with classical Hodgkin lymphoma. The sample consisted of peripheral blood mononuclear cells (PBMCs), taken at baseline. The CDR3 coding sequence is TGTGCCAGCAGCTCGGGACAGGGGGGGCCAGATACGCAGTATTTT. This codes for CASSSGQGGPDTQYF.